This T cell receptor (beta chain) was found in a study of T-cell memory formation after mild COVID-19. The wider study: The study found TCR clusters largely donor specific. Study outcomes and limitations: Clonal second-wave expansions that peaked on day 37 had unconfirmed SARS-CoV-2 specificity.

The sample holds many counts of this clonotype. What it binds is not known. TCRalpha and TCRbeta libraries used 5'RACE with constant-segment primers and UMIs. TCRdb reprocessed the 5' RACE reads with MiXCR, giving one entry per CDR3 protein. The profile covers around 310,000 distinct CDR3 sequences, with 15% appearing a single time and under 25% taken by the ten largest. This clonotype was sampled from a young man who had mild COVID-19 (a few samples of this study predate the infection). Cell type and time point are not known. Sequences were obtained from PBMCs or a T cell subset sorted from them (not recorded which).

The CDR3 protein is CASSSGQPSYQPQHF. In nucleotides, the CDR3 is TGTGCCAGCAGTTCGGGGCAGCCATCCTATCAGCCCCAGCATTTT. V and J are TRBV27 and TRBJ1-5; possibly TRBD1 for D (5 bases). This CDR3 contains 15 residues. Germline V lookup: CDR1 MNHEY, CDR2 SMNVEV (reference sequence). Trimming pared 4 bases from V and 5 bases from J, leaving 15 bases between.